The rows below give T cell receptor beta chains drawn from one sample of a study of OX40 agonist ivuxolimab in advanced cancers. Sequenced by immunoSEQ multiplex PCR; TCRdb stores in-frame clones only, minus some. The profile shows around 50,000 clones, roughly 87% of them singletons. The sequenced sample was CD4+ or CD8+ T cells sorted from blood, obtained in a trial of the OX40 agonist ivuxolimab. Every receptor here comes from an adult with an advanced solid tumor such as melanoma, head and neck, liver or kidney cancer. Both conserved end residues are part of each CDR3. Each record gives: J gene, clone size, V gene, D gene, CDR3 protein, CDR3 DNA. The D gene is left open where the match is weak. Rows give clone size only sometimes, using once, few, many, or a class for an expanded clone.

J gene: TRBJ1-3; clone size: medium-sized; V gene: TRBV6-1; D gene: TRBD1; CDR3 protein: CASSQVTGEGNTIYF; CDR3 DNA: TGTGCCAGCAGCCAGGTGACAGGGGAAGGAAACACCATATATTTT
J gene: TRBJ1-4; clone size: .; V gene: TRBV11-2; D gene: TRBD1; CDR3 protein: CASSPSGGEKLFF; CDR3 DNA: TGTGCCAGCAGCCCATCAGGGGGGGAAAAACTGTTTTTT
J gene: TRBJ2-1; clone size: once; V gene: TRBV13; D gene: .; CDR3 protein: CASSLEGGEQFF; CDR3 DNA: TGTGCCAGCAGCTTAGAGGGGGGTGAGCAGTTCTTC
J gene: TRBJ1-2; clone size: .; V gene: TRBV19; D gene: .; CDR3 protein: CASSPPSERYGYTF; CDR3 DNA: TGTGCCAGTAGTCCCCCCAGCGAACGCTATGGCTACACCTTC
J gene: TRBJ1-4; clone size: few; V gene: TRBV5-5; D gene: .; CDR3 protein: CASSLKGVENEKLFF; CDR3 DNA: TGTGCCAGCAGCTTGAAGGGGGTCGAGAACGAAAAACTGTTTTTT
J gene: TRBJ2-5; clone size: .; V gene: TRBV11-2; D gene: TRBD2; CDR3 protein: CASSLELGLAGGEQETQYF; CDR3 DNA: TGTGCCAGCAGCTTAGAATTGGGACTAGCGGGAGGGGAACAAGAGACCCAGTACTTC
J gene: TRBJ2-7; clone size: many; V gene: TRBV27; D gene: .; CDR3 protein: CASSLSEDPAPIHEQYF; CDR3 DNA: TGTGCCAGCAGTTTATCCGAGGACCCGGCCCCGATTCACGAGCAGTACTTC
J gene: TRBJ2-7; clone size: .; V gene: TRBV5-6; D gene: .; CDR3 protein: CASSGRSGLSYEQYF; CDR3 DNA: TGTGCCAGCAGCGGCAGGAGCGGCCTCTCCTACGAGCAGTACTTC
J gene: TRBJ1-2; clone size: .; V gene: TRBV13; D gene: .; CDR3 protein: CASSASLVGTMDGYTF; CDR3 DNA: TGTGCCAGCAGCGCCAGTCTGGTGGGAACGATGGATGGCTACACCTTC
J gene: TRBJ2-1; clone size: once; V gene: TRBV28; D gene: TRBD2; CDR3 protein: CASSSLEAGWAYNEQFF; CDR3 DNA: TGTGCCAGCAGTTCCCTCGAAGCGGGGTGGGCCTACAATGAGCAGTTCTTC
J gene: TRBJ1-5; clone size: .; V gene: TRBV19; D gene: .; CDR3 protein: CASSMTVQQPQHF; CDR3 DNA: TGTGCCAGTAGTATGACTGTCCAACAGCCCCAGCATTTT
J gene: TRBJ2-1; clone size: .; V gene: TRBV4-1; D gene: .; CDR3 protein: CASSQMRLPFWGQFF; CDR3 DNA: TGCGCCAGCAGCCAAATGCGACTACCCTTTTGGGGGCAGTTCTTC
J gene: TRBJ2-2; clone size: .; V gene: TRBV6-5; D gene: .; CDR3 protein: CASSWAGGVDTGELFF; CDR3 DNA: TGTGCCAGCAGTTGGGCCGGAGGGGTTGACACCGGGGAGCTGTTTTTT
J gene: TRBJ2-1; clone size: .; V gene: TRBV4-3; D gene: TRBD2; CDR3 protein: CASSQDWAGSSGGAYNEQFF; CDR3 DNA: TGCGCCAGCAGCCAAGATTGGGCCGGGAGTAGCGGGGGGGCCTACAATGAGCAGTTCTTC
J gene: TRBJ2-1; clone size: .; V gene: TRBV5-6; D gene: TRBD2; CDR3 protein: CASSVSSGWSYNEQFF; CDR3 DNA: TGTGCCAGCAGCGTATCTAGCGGGTGGTCCTACAATGAGCAGTTCTTC
J gene: TRBJ2-1; clone size: .; V gene: TRBV7-9; D gene: TRBD2; CDR3 protein: CASSLALGLAEDEQFF; CDR3 DNA: TGTGCCAGCAGCTTAGCTCTTGGACTAGCGGAGGATGAGCAGTTCTTC
J gene: TRBJ1-1; clone size: .; V gene: TRBV5-1; D gene: .; CDR3 protein: CASSLARGMNTEAFF; CDR3 DNA: TGCGCCAGCAGCTTGGCCAGGGGCATGAACACTGAAGCTTTCTTT
J gene: TRBJ1-5; clone size: .; V gene: TRBV9; D gene: .; CDR3 protein: CASSVGLGWNQPQHF; CDR3 DNA: TGTGCCAGCAGCGTAGGACTGGGTTGGAATCAGCCCCAGCATTTT
J gene: TRBJ2-6; clone size: .; V gene: TRBV4-2; D gene: .; CDR3 protein: CASSQVVREDSGANVLTF; CDR3 DNA: TGTGCCAGCAGCCAAGTTGTCAGAGAAGACTCTGGGGCCAACGTCCTGACTTTC
J gene: TRBJ2-1; clone size: .; V gene: TRBV25-1; D gene: .; CDR3 protein: CASSESGGNEQFF; CDR3 DNA: TGTGCCAGCAGTGAATCCGGGGGCAATGAGCAGTTCTTC
J gene: TRBJ2-1; clone size: .; V gene: TRBV7-9; D gene: .; CDR3 protein: CASSLPGFNEQFF; CDR3 DNA: TGTGCCAGCAGCCTTCCGGGTTTTAATGAGCAGTTCTTC
J gene: TRBJ2-1; clone size: .; V gene: TRBV7-2; D gene: TRBD2; CDR3 protein: CASSLGGRGRRNEQFF; CDR3 DNA: TGTGCCAGCAGCTTGGGCGGGAGGGGCAGGAGGAATGAGCAGTTCTTC
J gene: TRBJ2-5; clone size: .; V gene: TRBV7-9; D gene: TRBD1; CDR3 protein: CASSPGQGALDAYQETQYF; CDR3 DNA: TGTGCCAGCAGCCCCGGACAGGGGGCGTTAGACGCGTACCAAGAGACCCAGTACTTC
J gene: TRBJ2-2; clone size: .; V gene: TRBV28; D gene: .; CDR3 protein: CATRGPSNTGELFF; CDR3 DNA: TGTGCCACCAGGGGTCCGTCGAACACCGGGGAGCTGTTTTTT
J gene: TRBJ1-1; clone size: .; V gene: TRBV9; D gene: .; CDR3 protein: CASSEGQLNTEAFF; CDR3 DNA: TGTGCCAGCAGCGAAGGACAGCTGAACACTGAAGCTTTCTTT
J gene: TRBJ1-1; clone size: once; V gene: TRBV7-6; D gene: .; CDR3 protein: CASSPSPGTEAFF; CDR3 DNA: TGTGCCAGCAGCCCCTCCCCAGGGACTGAAGCTTTCTTT
J gene: TRBJ1-2; clone size: .; V gene: TRBV19; D gene: .; CDR3 protein: CASVARGGLRSYTF; CDR3 DNA: TGTGCCAGTGTCGCACGGGGTGGCTTAAGAAGCTACACCTTC
J gene: TRBJ1-2; clone size: .; V gene: TRBV2; D gene: .; CDR3 protein: CARTGGGYTF; CDR3 DNA: TGTGCCAGGACGGGCGGTGGCTACACCTTC
J gene: TRBJ2-3; clone size: .; V gene: TRBV5-4; D gene: .; CDR3 protein: CASSLDDPDTQYF; CDR3 DNA: TGTGCCAGCAGCTTGGACGATCCAGATACGCAGTATTTT
J gene: TRBJ2-1; clone size: .; V gene: TRBV4-2; D gene: TRBD2; CDR3 protein: CASSRGGGKDNEQFF; CDR3 DNA: TGTGCCAGCAGCCGGGGGGGAGGGAAAGACAATGAGCAGTTCTTC
J gene: TRBJ2-7; clone size: .; V gene: TRBV2; D gene: TRBD2; CDR3 protein: CASKAASGTYEQYF; CDR3 DNA: TGTGCCAGTAAGGCGGCTAGCGGGACCTACGAGCAGTACTTC
J gene: TRBJ1-1; clone size: few; V gene: TRBV5-5; D gene: .; CDR3 protein: CASSLGDSLSTEAFF; CDR3 DNA: TGTGCCAGCAGCTTGGGAGACAGTCTGAGCACTGAAGCTTTCTTT
J gene: TRBJ1-1; clone size: .; V gene: TRBV6-5; D gene: .; CDR3 protein: CASSTTVKTFF; CDR3 DNA: TGTGCCAGCAGCACTACGGTCAAAACTTTCTTT
J gene: TRBJ2-7; clone size: .; V gene: TRBV11-3; D gene: .; CDR3 protein: CASSPGLSYEQYF; CDR3 DNA: TGTGCCAGCAGCCCCGGACTCTCCTACGAGCAGTACTTC
J gene: TRBJ1-4; clone size: .; V gene: TRBV27; D gene: .; CDR3 protein: CASSSFTGEKLFF; CDR3 DNA: TGTGCCAGCAGTTCCTTCACGGGCGAAAAACTGTTTTTT
J gene: TRBJ1-5; clone size: .; V gene: TRBV28; D gene: .; CDR3 protein: CASSPQRTVYSNQPQHF; CDR3 DNA: TGTGCCAGCAGTCCCCAGCGGACAGTGTATAGCAATCAGCCCCAGCATTTT
J gene: TRBJ2-2; clone size: .; V gene: TRBV5-1; D gene: .; CDR3 protein: CASSLGPTGIGNTGELFF; CDR3 DNA: TGCGCCAGCAGCTTGGGCCCTACAGGGATTGGAAACACCGGGGAGCTGTTTTTT
J gene: TRBJ1-1; clone size: once; V gene: TRBV6-1; D gene: .; CDR3 protein: CASSENEAGDTEAFF; CDR3 DNA: TGTGCCAGCAGTGAAAATGAGGCAGGCGACACTGAAGCTTTCTTT
J gene: TRBJ2-3; clone size: .; V gene: TRBV19; D gene: .; CDR3 protein: CASSITLGGTLDTQYF; CDR3 DNA: TGTGCCAGTAGTATAACTCTCGGGGGCACGCTAGATACGCAGTATTTT
J gene: TRBJ2-7; clone size: .; V gene: TRBV10-3; D gene: .; CDR3 protein: CAISEGGGGYEQYF; CDR3 DNA: TGTGCCATCAGTGAAGGAGGGGGAGGTTACGAGCAGTACTTC
J gene: TRBJ2-1; clone size: .; V gene: TRBV4-2; D gene: TRBD2; CDR3 protein: CASSQNPGLAIVNEQFF; CDR3 DNA: TGTGCCAGCAGCCAGAACCCGGGACTAGCTATCGTAAATGAGCAGTTCTTC
J gene: TRBJ1-1; clone size: .; V gene: TRBV28; D gene: .; CDR3 protein: CAHTGGMNTEAFF; CDR3 DNA: TGTGCCCACACGGGCGGGATGAACACTGAAGCTTTCTTT
J gene: TRBJ2-7; clone size: .; V gene: TRBV4-1; D gene: .; CDR3 protein: CASSQDRHSIYEQYF; CDR3 DNA: TGCGCCAGCAGCCAAGATCGACACTCCATATACGAGCAGTACTTC
J gene: TRBJ2-3; clone size: .; V gene: TRBV9; D gene: .; CDR3 protein: CASSVVGWGPDTQYF; CDR3 DNA: TGTGCCAGCAGCGTAGTAGGGTGGGGGCCTGATACGCAGTATTTT
J gene: TRBJ2-1; clone size: once; V gene: TRBV11-2; D gene: TRBD2; CDR3 protein: CASSLDIWKREGPWEGEFF; CDR3 DNA: TGTGCCAGCAGCTTAGATATTTGGAAGCGGGAGGGCCCTTGGGAGGGAGAGTTCTTC
J gene: TRBJ2-3; clone size: .; V gene: TRBV28; D gene: .; CDR3 protein: CASSGGFTDTQYF; CDR3 DNA: TGTGCCAGCAGTGGGGGATTCACAGATACGCAGTATTTT
J gene: TRBJ1-1; clone size: .; V gene: TRBV30; D gene: .; CDR3 protein: CAWSVGGGTEAFF; CDR3 DNA: TGTGCCTGGAGTGTGGGGGGCGGCACTGAAGCTTTCTTT
J gene: TRBJ1-1; clone size: .; V gene: TRBV7-9; D gene: TRBD1; CDR3 protein: CASSSPGQGAYLNTEAFF; CDR3 DNA: TGTGCCAGCAGCTCTCCGGGACAGGGGGCCTACTTGAACACTGAAGCTTTCTTT
J gene: TRBJ1-2; clone size: many; V gene: TRBV19; D gene: .; CDR3 protein: CASSWLKPGDYGYTF; CDR3 DNA: TGTGCCAGTAGTTGGCTGAAGCCTGGGGACTATGGCTACACCTTC
J gene: TRBJ2-3; clone size: .; V gene: TRBV10-3; D gene: .; CDR3 protein: CAIMAIQGTDTQYF; CDR3 DNA: TGTGCCATCATGGCGATCCAAGGGACAGATACGCAGTATTTT
J gene: TRBJ2-4; clone size: few; V gene: TRBV11-2; D gene: TRBD2; CDR3 protein: CASSQGLAGAKNIQYF; CDR3 DNA: TGTGCCAGCAGCCAAGGACTAGCGGGAGCCAAAAACATTCAGTACTTC